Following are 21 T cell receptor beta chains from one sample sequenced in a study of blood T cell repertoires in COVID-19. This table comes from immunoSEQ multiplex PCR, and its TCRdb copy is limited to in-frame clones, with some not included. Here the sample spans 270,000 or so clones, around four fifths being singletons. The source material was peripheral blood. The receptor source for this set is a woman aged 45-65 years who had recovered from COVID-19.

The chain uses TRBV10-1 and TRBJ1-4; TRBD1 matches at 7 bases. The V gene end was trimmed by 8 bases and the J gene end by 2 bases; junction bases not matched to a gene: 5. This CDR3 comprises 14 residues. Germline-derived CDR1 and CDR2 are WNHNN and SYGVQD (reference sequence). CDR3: CASYLQGTNEKLFF. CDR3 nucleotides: TGCGCCAGCTATTTACAGGGGACTAATGAAAAACTGTTTTTT.

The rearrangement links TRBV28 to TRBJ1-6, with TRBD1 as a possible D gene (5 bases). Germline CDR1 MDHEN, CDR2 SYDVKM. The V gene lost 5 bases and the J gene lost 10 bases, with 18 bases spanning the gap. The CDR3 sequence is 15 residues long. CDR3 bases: TGTGCCAGCAGTCCCGTGGGGGGGTTACGATCACCCCTCCACTTT. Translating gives CASSPVGGLRSPLHF.

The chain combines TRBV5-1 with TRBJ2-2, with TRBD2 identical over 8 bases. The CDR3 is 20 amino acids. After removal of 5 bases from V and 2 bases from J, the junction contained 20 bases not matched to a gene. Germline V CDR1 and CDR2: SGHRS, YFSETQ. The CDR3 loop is CASRSPRSGSESGNTGELFF. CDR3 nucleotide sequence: TGCGCCAGCAGGTCTCCTCGGAGCGGGAGTGAAAGTGGTAACACCGGGGAGCTGTTTTTT. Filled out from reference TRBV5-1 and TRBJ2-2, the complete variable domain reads KAGVTQTPRYLIKTRGQQVTLSCSPISGHRSVSWYQQTPGQGLQFLFEYFSETQRNKGNFPGRFSGRQFSNSRSEMNVSTLELGDSALYLCASRSPRSGSESGNTGELFFGEGSRLTVL.

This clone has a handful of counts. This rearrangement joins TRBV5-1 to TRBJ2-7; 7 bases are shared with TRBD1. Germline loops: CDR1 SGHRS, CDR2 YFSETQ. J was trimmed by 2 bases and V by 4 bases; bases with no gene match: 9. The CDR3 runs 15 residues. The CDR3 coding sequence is TGCGCCAGCAGCGAAACTACAGGGGTGACCTACGAGCAGTACTTC. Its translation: CASSETTGVTYEQYF.

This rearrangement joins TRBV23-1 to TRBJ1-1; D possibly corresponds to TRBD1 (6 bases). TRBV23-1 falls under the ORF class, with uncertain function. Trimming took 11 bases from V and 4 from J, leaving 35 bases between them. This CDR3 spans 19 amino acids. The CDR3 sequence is CAGRTLDSLVSLGGTEAFF. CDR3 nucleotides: TGCGCCGGAAGAACCTTGGACAGCTTGGTCTCCTTAGGGGGCACTGAAGCTTTCTTT.

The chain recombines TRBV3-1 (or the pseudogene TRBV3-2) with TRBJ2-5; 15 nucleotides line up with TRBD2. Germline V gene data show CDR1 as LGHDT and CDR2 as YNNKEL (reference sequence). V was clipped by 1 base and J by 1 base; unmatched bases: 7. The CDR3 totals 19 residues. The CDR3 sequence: CASSQVLPGLAGGQETQYF. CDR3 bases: TGTGCCAGCAGCCAAGTTCTTCCGGGACTAGCGGGGGGCCAAGAGACCCAGTACTTC.

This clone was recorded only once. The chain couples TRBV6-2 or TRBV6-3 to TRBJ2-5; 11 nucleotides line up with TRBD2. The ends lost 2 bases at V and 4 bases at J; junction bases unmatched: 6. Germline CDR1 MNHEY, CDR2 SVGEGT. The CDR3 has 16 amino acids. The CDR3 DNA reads TGTGCCAGCAGTTACGGGCTAGCGGGAGGAGGAGAGACCCAGTACTTC. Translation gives CASSYGLAGGGETQYF.

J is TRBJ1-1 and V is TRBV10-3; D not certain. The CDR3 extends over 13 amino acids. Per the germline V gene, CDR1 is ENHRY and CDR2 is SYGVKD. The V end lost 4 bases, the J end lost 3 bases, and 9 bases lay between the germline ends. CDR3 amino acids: CAISVDLDTEAFF. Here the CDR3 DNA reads TGTGCCATCAGTGTGGACTTGGACACTGAAGCTTTCTTT.

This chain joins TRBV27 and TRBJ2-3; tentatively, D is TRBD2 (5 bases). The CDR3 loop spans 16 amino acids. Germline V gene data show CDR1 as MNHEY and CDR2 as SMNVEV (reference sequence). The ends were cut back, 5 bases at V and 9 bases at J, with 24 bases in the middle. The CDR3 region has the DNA TGTGCCAGCAGTCCATATCTACGACGAGGGATTGGGACGCAGTATTTT. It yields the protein CASSPYLRRGIGTQYF.

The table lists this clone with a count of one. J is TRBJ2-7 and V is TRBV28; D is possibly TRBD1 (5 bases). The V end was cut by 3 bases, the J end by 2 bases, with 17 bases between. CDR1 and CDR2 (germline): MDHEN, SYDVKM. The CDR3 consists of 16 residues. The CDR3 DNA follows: TGTGCCAGCAGTTTTTCCGTGACAGTTGGTCCCTACGAGCAGTACTTC. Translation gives CASSFSVTVGPYEQYF.

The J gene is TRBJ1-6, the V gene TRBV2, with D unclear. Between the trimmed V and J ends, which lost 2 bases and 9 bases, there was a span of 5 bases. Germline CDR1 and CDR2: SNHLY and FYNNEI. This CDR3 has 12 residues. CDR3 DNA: TGTGCCAGCAGTGAAAATCGTTCACCCCTCCACTTT. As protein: CASSENRSPLHF.

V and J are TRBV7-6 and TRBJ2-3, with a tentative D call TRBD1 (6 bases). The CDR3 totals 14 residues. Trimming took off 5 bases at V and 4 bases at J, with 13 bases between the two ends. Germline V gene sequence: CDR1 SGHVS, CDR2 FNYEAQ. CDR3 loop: CASSATGFSDTQYF. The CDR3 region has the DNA TGTGCCAGCAGCGCAACAGGGTTCTCAGATACGCAGTATTTT.

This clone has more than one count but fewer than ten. The CDR3 DNA is TGCGCCAGCAGTCAGTGGGAGCGGGGGGCACAAGAGACCCAGTACTTC. Translated, it gives CASSQWERGAQETQYF. This chain links TRBV23-1 with TRBJ2-5; 9 bases align to TRBD2. TRBV23-1 is an ORF, and what it does is uncertain. Germline trimming cut 3 bases from V and 2 bases from J; bases unmatched to any gene: 7. This CDR3 spans 16 amino acids.

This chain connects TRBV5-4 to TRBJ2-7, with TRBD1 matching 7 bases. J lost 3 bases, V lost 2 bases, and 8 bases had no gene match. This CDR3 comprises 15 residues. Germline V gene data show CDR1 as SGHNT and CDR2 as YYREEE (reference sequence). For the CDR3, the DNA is TGTGCCAGCAGCTTAGGGAGACAGGGCGTCTACGAGCAGTACTTC. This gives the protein CASSLGRQGVYEQYF.

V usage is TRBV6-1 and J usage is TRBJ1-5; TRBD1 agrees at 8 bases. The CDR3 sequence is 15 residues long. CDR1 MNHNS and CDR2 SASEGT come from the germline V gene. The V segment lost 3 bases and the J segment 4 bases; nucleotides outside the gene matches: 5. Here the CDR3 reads CASSESGGGNQPQHF. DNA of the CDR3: TGTGCCAGCAGTGAGTCAGGGGGCGGGAATCAGCCCCAGCATTTT.

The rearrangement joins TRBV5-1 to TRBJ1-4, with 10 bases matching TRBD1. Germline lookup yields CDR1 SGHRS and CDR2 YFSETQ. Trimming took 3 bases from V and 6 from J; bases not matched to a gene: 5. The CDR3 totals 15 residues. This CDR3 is CASSSSGTGDEKLFF. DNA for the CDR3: TGCGCCAGCAGCTCCTCCGGGACAGGGGATGAAAAACTGTTTTTT.

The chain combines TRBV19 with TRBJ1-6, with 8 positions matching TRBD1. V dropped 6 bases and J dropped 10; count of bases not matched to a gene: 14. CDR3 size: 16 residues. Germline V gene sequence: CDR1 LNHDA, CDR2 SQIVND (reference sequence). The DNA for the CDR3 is TGTGCCAGTAGGACAGAAGTTGACAGGGGTCGGTCACCCCTCCACTTT. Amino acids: CASRTEVDRGRSPLHF.

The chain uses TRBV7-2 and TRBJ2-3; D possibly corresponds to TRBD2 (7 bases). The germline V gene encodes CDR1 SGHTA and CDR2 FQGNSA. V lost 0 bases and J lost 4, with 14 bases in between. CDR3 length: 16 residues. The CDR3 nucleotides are TGTGCCAGCAGCTTAGCGGGGAGGGGACAACCAGATACGCAGTATTTT. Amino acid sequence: CASSLAGRGQPDTQYF.

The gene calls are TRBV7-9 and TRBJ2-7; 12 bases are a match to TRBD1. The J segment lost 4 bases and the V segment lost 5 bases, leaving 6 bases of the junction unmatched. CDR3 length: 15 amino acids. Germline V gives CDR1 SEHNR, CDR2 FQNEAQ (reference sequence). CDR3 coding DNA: TGTGCCAGCAGCAACCGGGACAGGGGGCAATACGAGCAGTACTTC. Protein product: CASSNRDRGQYEQYF.

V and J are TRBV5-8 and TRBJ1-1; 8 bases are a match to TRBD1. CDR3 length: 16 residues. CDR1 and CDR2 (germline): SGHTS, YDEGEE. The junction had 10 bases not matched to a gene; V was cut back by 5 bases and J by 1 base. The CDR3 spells CASSSGTGVRNTEAFF. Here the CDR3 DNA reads TGTGCCAGCAGTTCCGGGACAGGCGTCCGGAACACTGAAGCTTTCTTT.

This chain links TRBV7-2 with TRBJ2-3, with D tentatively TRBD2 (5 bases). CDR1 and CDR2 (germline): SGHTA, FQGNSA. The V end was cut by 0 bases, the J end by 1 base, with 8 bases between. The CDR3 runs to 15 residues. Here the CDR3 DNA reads TGTGCCAGCAGCTTAGCAGGACTCCGCACAGATACGCAGTATTTT. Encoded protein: CASSLAGLRTDTQYF.